This TCR beta chain was identified in a study of T cell responses to AZD1222 COVID-19 vaccine. Study context: Some second doses came at about 4 weeks and others at about 12 weeks; these were pooled.

V was pared by 6 bases and J by 6 bases, with 5 bases of the junction left unmatched. The CDR3 runs 14 residues. CDR1 is MNHEY and CDR2 is SVGAGI in the germline V gene. In regard to this clone: Antigen: not known.

The method was immunoSEQ multiplex PCR; TCRdb's version includes in-frame clones alone and lacks a portion of them. The data show about 150,000 clones, roughly 90% seen once. Study-level points and caveats: Nearly half of spike-specific TCRs reportedly target variant regions that are unmutated in the B.1.351 and B.1.1.7 variants. Seropositive status at baseline applied to only 5 to 7 AZD1222 recipients.

This sample comprised peripheral blood, obtained on day 0 of AZD1222 vaccination. This rearrangement joins TRBV6-5 to TRBJ1-4; 9 nucleotides match TRBD1. The sequence derives from an adult in good health. The DNA of the CDR3 is TGTGCCAGCAGCCGGACAGGGGAGGATGAAAAACTGTTTTTT. Translation gives CASSRTGEDEKLFF.